This TCR beta chain emerged from a study of shared clonotypes between healthy human individuals (dated by TCRdb to about 2020). Study-wide context: The cohort comprised a couple of women and a few men aged 18 to 49 years. Per donor, three plates each were used for CD4 naive and CD4 memory, two for CD8 naive, and one for CD8 memory. Blood TCR repertoires of about five healthy adults were deeply sequenced to estimate repertoire size and the extent of clonotype sharing between individuals. To increase sequencing depth and limit assay-specific biases, different laboratories used diverse techniques to prepare libraries and sequence TCR repertoires. Each donor's leukapheresis produced roughly between roughly 0.94 and 9.5 billion PBMCs. The paper's findings and limits, for the study overall: Clonotypes shared by all four sorted-subset donors showed higher generation probabilities than non-shared clonotypes. Based on pairwise subsampling, the degree of clonotype sharing among donors was expected to be affected by sequencing depth. Rarefaction of sorted-subset datasets indicated incomplete sequencing despite the large sequencing depth. Because the study included only a small number of donors, the genetic and exposure-history diversity represented was limited. Roughly 5.2% of naive CD4, 3% to 4% of naive CD8, about 2.5% of memory CD4, and about 0.4% of memory CD8 clonotypes were shared across a few donors. Only blood was sampled, and tissue TCR repertoires likely differ from those in blood. Larger estimated clonotype richness was generally found for naive subsets than for memory subsets.

Donors were healthy HIV-negative adults with no recently reported acute infections or vaccinations. Every donor was a Caucasian adult residing in Nashville, Tennessee, USA. CD4+ T cells were enriched through magnetic negative selection, after which naive cells were positively selected on CD45RA and the remaining negative fraction served as the memory subset. Blood was collected by leukapheresis, and PBMCs were isolated by Ficoll-Histopaque density gradient centrifugation and then cryopreserved in liquid nitrogen vapor phase. Analytical flow cytometry was used to check the purity and quantity of each magnetically sorted T cell population. From each sorted fraction, genomic DNA was isolated and quantified by UV absorbance on a Nanodrop 2000c. Using the deep immunoSEQ assay, TCR CDR3 regions were amplified from genomic DNA by multiplex PCR. Extracted genomic DNA from each cell subset was distributed evenly across all wells of several immunoSEQ 96-well plates, and each plate was treated as a replicate. Each replicate PCR for sorted subsets received 150 to 250 ng genomic DNA, equal to about 30,000 T cell genomes. Purified libraries were measured with a Qubit 3.0 fluorometer, size-checked on a Bioanalyzer 2100, and measured again with the KAPA Library Quantification kit. Every immunoSEQ 96-well plate was sequenced on a separate single-read 150-cycle Illumina NextSeq 550 flow cell. In the original analysis: The immunoSEQ output contained only junctional sequences without quality scores, so filtering could not match that applied to full-length reads. Sequences were annotated with PyIR, a Python wrapper for IgBLAST v1.9, using IMGT germline references to assign V/J genes and CDR3. Reads with weak V/J assignments (E-value above 1e-6), missing CDR3, stop codons, out-of-frame junctions, or ambiguous translated residues were removed. V3J clonotypes were defined as sequences sharing the same inferred V gene, J gene, and CDR3 amino acid sequence. To compute the percentage overlap between repertoires, the number of shared unique clonotypes was divided by the size of the smaller repertoire. RTK rarefaction, the Chao1 estimator, and Recon v2.1 estimates of unobserved clonotypes were used to assess repertoire richness. Generation probabilities for all TCRbeta clonotypes obtained by the gDNA method from a handful of donors were computed using OLGA. This is the immuneACCESS table as TCRdb keeps it, with only in-frame sequences that have V and J called. A part of the clones is gone; compared with another copy, unresolved V genes explain less than half, and the rest is unexplained. V, J and clone size were drawn from that table, and D and trimming were deduced from the DNA. Present in this sample are about 1 million clones, around 74% of which were seen just once. The ten largest clones take up 1.4% to 1.5% of the sample.

To note about this clone: Its antigen is not yet known. One base away there is no much larger clone; base qualities are not given.

From its cysteine to its phenylalanine, the CDR3 spans 14 amino acids. Only the CDR3 part of the read is kept: 42 bases, read in frame from the first base. CDR1 is given as LNHDA and CDR2 as SQIVND, both from the germline V gene (reference sequence). The junction carries 15 bases between V and J, which are trimmed by 8 bases and 2 bases respectively. The sequence links TRBV19 to TRBJ1-1; the D gene cannot be named for sure. Sequencing used memory CD4+ T cells sorted from blood. This specimen's cell subset or site label, interpreted: CD45RA-negative fraction. The origin of this receptor is a young man in good health. Here is the DNA: TGTGCCAGTGCAGTAGTAACGGATAACACTGAAGCTTTCTTT. Its product reads: CASAVVTDNTEAFF.